The entry that follows covers one TCR beta chain sequence. This clone was seen only a few times. The specificity of this receptor is unknown. No much larger clone is present one base from it, and per-base qualities are unavailable. In total, around 600 healthy bone marrow donors made up the cohort. At the time of sampling, all cohort members were nominally healthy, though unrecorded immune exposures were likely present. The donor was CMV seropositive and was included in the group of approximately 310 seropositive cohort members. A peripheral blood sample was collected from each donor, and TCR beta sequencing was performed on peripheral blood mononuclear cells. The Qiagen DNeasy Blood Extraction Kit was used to extract genomic DNA from the blood cell samples. This sample was included in a study of cytomegalovirus exposure and HLA in healthy donors (dated by TCRdb to the late 2010s). Regarding the complete study: In an earlier analysis of several hundred of the donors, approximately 260 Gb of sequence data and some 100 million unique TCR beta sequences from 180 million or so T cells were reported. An early release covering more than 500 HLA-typed donors comprised 300 to 350 gigabases of sequencing data and 85 million or so unique TCR sequences. The genetic ancestry cluster associated with self-reported Caucasian donors included about four fifths of the roughly 360 genotyped donors. The study aimed to test whether signatures of past pathogen exposure could be identified by cataloging public T cell receptors. Using immunosequencing, the study profiled T cell repertoires from around 670 subjects and related those repertoires to cytomegalovirus serostatus. A separate validation cohort of roughly 130 different subjects was used in addition to the roughly 720-subject first cohort. To predict cytomegalovirus infection status, the study brought together high-throughput TCR immunosequencing, statistical association of individual TCRs with disease status, and machine learning. A later analysis re-analyzed previously published TCR beta repertoires from 666 donors and added high-resolution HLA genotyping to study TCR occurrence patterns. The later analysis used no new phenotypic data to find candidate immune exposures, relying instead on TCR beta sequences and their occurrence across donors. In an earlier analysis of 587 of the donors, high-throughput TCR beta sequencing was used to judge whether each TCR beta V gene segment behaved as functional or pseudogenic. Alongside the repertoire data, information on donor age, sex, ethnicity and CMV serostatus was compiled. A later genetic analysis used genome-wide SNP genotypes for about three fifths of the roughly 700 donors, treating that subset as a discovery cohort. Every repertoire in the discovery cohort had been generated on one and the same sequencing platform. HLA typing covered class I and class II loci at four-digit resolution. Typing coverage differed by locus: A, B, C, DRB1 and DQB1 were typed in roughly 629-630 donors, DQA1 in around 500, DPA1 in 600 to 610, and DPB1 in around 440. A handful of DR-DQ haplotypes were handled as single units for association and clustering because linkage in the cohort was strong. Among roughly 400 genotyped donors of the cohort, an average of about 240,000 unique TCR beta nucleotide sequences was sequenced per donor, of which approximately 18% were non-productive. The investigation overall reported the following: In a later analysis, the rate of TCR association differed among HLA loci, with DRB1 alleles having the most associated TCRs and HLA-C alleles having the fewest. An association between a missense DCLRE1C variant and V-gene and J-gene trimming of TCR beta chains was found in a later genetic analysis and replicated in an independent cohort. An earlier analysis of 587 of the donors showed that most TCR beta V segments appeared in productive rearrangements either about 90% or about 30% of the time, which broadly matched IMGT annotations. In this cohort, only TCR beta chains were sequenced, and detectable features were limited by the absence of alpha or paired-chain data. The study listed around 160 TCR beta chains as associated with cytomegalovirus. According to a later analysis, parvovirus B19, influenza, CMV and Epstein-Barr virus appeared linked to several top co-occurrence clusters. It was suggested by the authors that the approach could potentially be generalized to other disease states and immunological phenotypes. Sequencing depth was assumed to be roughly uniform across donors in the presence/absence analyses, though that assumption may not hold. The classifier was reported to diagnose cytomegalovirus status with high specificity and sensitivity in both the original and validation cohorts. A cluster of highly shared sequence variants was judged likely to be a technical artifact of the sequencing pipeline. Compared with equally common non-associated chains, HLA-associated TCR beta chains in a later analysis were more clonally expanded and had lower generation probabilities. Some IMGT-functional V segments, including TRBV6-2 and TRBV6-3, could not be distinguished by the 87-base-pair reads and were therefore excluded. HLA typing was unavailable for some donors at each locus, so association tests used only the typed subset. Correlated functional status among segregating V segments might reflect linkage disequilibrium, but an unknown experimental factor could not be ruled out. For the cohort, immune exposure information was limited to CMV serostatus. A later genetic analysis reported fewer N-insertions in productive TCRs among donors in an Asian-associated ancestry cluster than the roughly 650-donor mean. In a later analysis, most CMV-associated TCR beta chains were found to appear HLA-restricted, with HLA associations seemingly driven largely by CMV exposure. Most TCR sequences were observed very rarely across donors, whereas some public TCRs were present in many individuals. A further reported finding was that TCR beta sequences accurately predicted the HLA-A and HLA-B alleles for most subjects in the first cohort. When HLA alleles, especially DR and DQ, strongly co-occurred, attributing TCR associations to individual alleles was difficult. At a false discovery rate of 0.05, a later analysis linked about 17,000 TCR beta sequences to specific HLA alleles. A few of the identified cytomegalovirus-associated TCR beta chains were confirmed in vitro to be specific for cytomegalovirus antigens. The earlier analysis of about 600 of the donors excluded approximately 17 rarely observed V segments, including chromosome 9 orphons, because counts were too low.

The germline V gene gives CDR1 as LGHNA and CDR2 as YSLEER. The CDR3, cysteine through phenylalanine, is 15 amino acids long. Of the read, only the CDR3 DNA is kept; its 45 bases are in frame from base 1. V drops 0 bases and J drops 6 bases, leaving 15 bases in between. The library was built by means of the immunoSEQ multiplex PCR assay. For the multiplex PCR, a mixture combining 60 forward primers for TCR Vbeta segments and 13 reverse primers for TCR Jbeta segments was used. The CDR3 region of rearranged TCR beta genes was amplified from genomic DNA with a multiplex PCR assay. The Illumina HiSeq System was used to sequence the amplified TCR beta libraries as 87-base-pair reads. The paper's data handling went like this. A later analysis counted some 80 million unique TCR beta chains across the 666 repertoires, and 9 million to 14 million of these chains were shared by at least two donors. Raw reads were error-corrected and collapsed into unique sequences by a nearest-neighbor algorithm in which closely related sequences were merged to remove PCR and sequencing errors. Alignment of CDR3 sequences to IMGT reference sequences was used to assign V, D and J gene segments. For a sequence to be retained, a match of at least six nucleotides to both a V gene segment and a J gene segment was required. A rearrangement was called productive if the CDR3 had no stop codons and remained in frame with V and J, and every other rearrangement was called non-productive. Following IMGT convention, CDR3 was defined as the stretch from the second conserved V-encoded cysteine to the conserved J-encoded phenylalanine. In an earlier analysis of roughly 580 of the donors, sequences lacking an unambiguous match to a single V gene segment were excluded. In an earlier analysis of several hundred of the donors, V segments were called functional above 56.7% productive rearrangements and were called segregating when the between-donor standard deviation exceeded 5%. A statistical classification framework was built to diagnose cytomegalovirus status from the catalog of TCR beta chain sequences. V and J gene assignment, in a later analysis, came from comparing TCR nucleotide sequences with IMGT/GENE-DB human TR gene sequences. The TCRdist pipeline was used in a later analysis to assign CDR3 sequences and most-parsimonious VDJ recombination scenarios. A later analysis defined each TCR beta chain by its CDR3 amino acid sequence plus V-gene family, and excluded reads lacking a unique V-gene family. To address suspected cross-contamination and a sequencing artifact, a later analysis removed around 600 highly shared, low-generation-probability nucleotide sequences. A later analysis calculated a clonal expansion index for each public chain from normalized within-repertoire ranks of inferred template counts. In a later analysis, generation probabilities were computed with a VDJ recombination model fitted to out-of-frame rearrangements, and the resulting probabilities were checked against IGoR. In a later analysis, TCR-TCR, TCR-HLA and TCR-CMV co-occurrence was scored with hypergeometric tests, and a repertoire-size bias correction was applied to TCR pairs. A later analysis estimated false discovery rates by permuting HLA or CMV assignments 20 times. A later analysis grouped co-occurring TCRs with DBSCAN, adding TCRdist sequence similarity when clustering within HLA-allele-positive subsets. Co-occurrence clustering excluded repertoires with fewer than 30,000 or more than 120,000 public chains, plus five with anomalous nucleotide sharing. As stored in TCRdb, this immuneACCESS dataset retains in-frame rearrangements with V and J assigned. A fraction of the clones does not appear; measured against another copy, unresolved V genes explain less than half of the discrepancy, and the remainder lacks a known reason. Clonal size and the V and J genes are those of that table, whereas D and trimming came from the DNA. The sample has approximately 79,000 clones on record, 60% to 85% of them singletons. Clones ranked in the top ten supply roughly 6% of the sample.

The chain is assembled from TRBV4-3 and TRBJ2-7; the D segment cannot be called with confidence. The sample was PBMCs. The source is a male donor in good health and CMV-seropositive. The CDR3 here reads CASSQDQYWRSEQYF. The DNA sequence is as follows: TGCGCCAGCAGCCAAGACCAATACTGGAGATCCGAGCAGTACTTC.